This is a list of T cell receptor beta chains from one sample in a study of CXCR3 chemokines and chemotherapy response in bladder cancer. TCRdb processed the PCR reads anew with MiXCR; each CDR3 protein has one entry. There are approximately 5,200 distinct CDR3 sequences in the sample; around 15% occur only once, and around a tenth lies in the top ten. The material was obtained from a patient whose treatment included neoadjuvant chemotherapy. The source is a human donor with bladder cancer that responded to neoadjuvant chemotherapy. Both conserved end residues are part of each CDR3. A D gene is named only where the DNA matches it firmly. The listing skips clone size in some rows; elsewhere it reads once, few, many or a size class.

V	size	D	J	DNA	CDR3
TRBV24-1	many	TRBD2	TRBJ2-7	TGTGCCACCAGTGACAAGGGGGCTAGCGGGAGGTACGAGCAGTACTTC	CATSDKGASGRYEQYF
TRBV20-1	many	NA	TRBJ2-7	TGCAGTGCTAGTATCAGGACCTCCTACGAGCAGTACTTC	CSASIRTSYEQYF
TRBV7-3	few	NA	TRBJ2-1	TGTGCCAGCAGCTCCGGGACTCCCAAGATACACAATGAGCAGTTCTTC	CASSSGTPKIHNEQFF
TRBV27	NA	TRBD1	TRBJ1-2	TGTGCCAGCAAGGGACAGGGCATGAGCGGCTACACCTTC	CASKGQGMSGYTF
TRBV7-9	medium-sized	TRBD1	TRBJ2-1	TGTGCCAGCAGCTTAGCAAAGGGGACAGGTTCCCTCTCCTACAATGAGCAGTTCTTC	CASSLAKGTGSLSYNEQFF
TRBV19	medium-sized	TRBD1	TRBJ1-1	TGTGCCAGTAGTCCTTGGACAGGGACCACTGAAGCTTTCTTT	CASSPWTGTTEAFF
TRBV6-1	medium-sized	TRBD1	TRBJ1-1	TGTGCCAGCAGTACCGGGACAGCTAACACTGAAGCTTTCTTT	CASSTGTANTEAFF
TRBV7-9	NA	NA	TRBJ2-3	TGTGCCAGCAGCTCCAGGGCCCGCACAGATACGCAGTATTTT	CASSSRARTDTQYF
TRBV29-1	medium-sized	NA	TRBJ2-3	TGCAGCGTTGTAGGCAGGGTGGCGGCAGATACGCAGTATTTT	CSVVGRVAADTQYF
TRBV5-4	medium-sized	NA	TRBJ1-1	TGTGCCAGCAGCTTCCAGAACCTGAACACTGAAGCTTTCTTT	CASSFQNLNTEAFF
TRBV7-9	medium-sized	TRBD2	TRBJ2-1	TGTGCCAGCAGGGAAAGCGGGACCACCTACAATGAGCAGTTCTTC	CASRESGTTYNEQFF
TRBV7-2	many	TRBD1	TRBJ1-5	TGTGCCAGCAGCCAGGGGGCCGGGGGCAATCAGCCCCAGCATTTT	CASSQGAGGNQPQHF
TRBV6-2/TRBV6-3	medium-sized	TRBD1	TRBJ1-2	TGTGCCAGCAGTGATAGGACAGGGGGCTATGGCTACACCTTC	CASSDRTGGYGYTF
TRBV20-1	many	NA	TRBJ1-1	TGCAGTGCTAGCCCTTACACTGAAGCTTTCTTT	CSASPYTEAFF
TRBV30	many	NA	TRBJ1-4	TGTGCCTGGATGGGGCACGGCGGGGGAAAACTGTTTTTT	CAWMGHGGGKLFF
TRBV19	large	NA	TRBJ1-1	TGTGCCAGTAGTAAGGGGGTTGACGGCACTGAAGCTTTCTTT	CASSKGVDGTEAFF
TRBV6-5	medium-sized	NA	TRBJ1-1	TGTGCCAGCAGTTACGAGGAGTTAGGCACTGAAGCTTTCTTT	CASSYEELGTEAFF
TRBV7-2	medium-sized	TRBD1	TRBJ1-2	TGTGCCAGCAGCGAAGGACAGGTGGGAGGCTACACCTTC	CASSEGQVGGYTF
TRBV27	many	TRBD1	TRBJ1-6	TGTGCCAGCGGGGGACTACAGGGGTTCCCCCTCCACTTT	CASGGLQGFPLHF
TRBV29-1	many	NA	TRBJ1-2	TGCAGCGTTGAACACCCAAACTATGGCTACACCTTC	CSVEHPNYGYTF
TRBV20-1	NA	NA	TRBJ2-1	TGCAGTGCTCCTATCCTAGGACATGAGCAGTTCTTC	CSAPILGHEQFF
TRBV6-5	medium-sized	TRBD2	TRBJ2-1	TGTGCCAGCAGTCCCCGACTAGCGGGAGGGCAAAACAATGAGCAGTTCTTC	CASSPRLAGGQNNEQFF
TRBV30	medium-sized	TRBD1	TRBJ2-3	TGTGCCTGGAGCCCTGGACAGGTCGGACGGGATACGCAGTATTTT	CAWSPGQVGRDTQYF
TRBV19	NA	TRBD1	TRBJ1-2	TGTGCCAGTAGTATAGGGGGGACAGGCAGAATCAATGGCTACACCTTC	CASSIGGTGRINGYTF
TRBV5-6	NA	TRBD1	TRBJ2-7	TGTGCCAGCAGCGGACAGCCCGGGACAGAATGGAAATACGAGCAGTACTTC	CASSGQPGTEWKYEQYF
TRBV6-6	medium-sized	NA	TRBJ2-4	TGTGCCAGCCGAGGACTACAGGGCCAAAACATTCAGTACTTC	CASRGLQGQNIQYF
TRBV12-3/TRBV12-4	NA	NA	TRBJ1-3	TGTGCCAGCTTAATTAGCTCTGGAAACACCATATATTTT	CASLISSGNTIYF
TRBV24-1	large	TRBD1	TRBJ1-1	TGTGCCACCAGTGACCAGGGGGTGAACACTGAAGCTTTCTTT	CATSDQGVNTEAFF
TRBV27	many	NA	TRBJ2-1	TGTGCCAGCAGCCGTTTTCCTGGGCGGGATGAGCAGTTCTTC	CASSRFPGRDEQFF
TRBV6-1	medium-sized	NA	TRBJ2-1	TGTGCCAGCAGTGTCCAGGGGGGTAATGAGCAGTTCTTC	CASSVQGGNEQFF
TRBV6-2/TRBV6-3	many	TRBD2	TRBJ2-7	TGTGCCAGCAGTCCGATTTTAAAGCGGGATGCCGAGCAGTACTTC	CASSPILKRDAEQYF
TRBV15	medium-sized	NA	TRBJ1-1	TGTGCCACCAGTACAGGGCGGTTCTCCTTGAACACTGAAGCTTTCTTT	CATSTGRFSLNTEAFF
TRBV20-1	few	TRBD1	TRBJ1-1	TGCAGTGCTAGAGCCGGGACAGGGGGCATCTCTGAAGCTTTCTTT	CSARAGTGGISEAFF
TRBV29-1	many	NA	TRBJ2-7	TGCAGCGTTGGATTCCAGGAGTTCTACGAGCAGTACTTC	CSVGFQEFYEQYF
TRBV7-9	many	NA	TRBJ1-6	TGTGCCAGCAGCTTAGGGGATATTGGTTCACCCCTCCACTTT	CASSLGDIGSPLHF
TRBV14	NA	TRBD2	TRBJ2-1	TGTGCCAGCAGCCAGCGCCTAGCGGGAGTTAATGAGCAGTTCTTC	CASSQRLAGVNEQFF
TRBV2	NA	TRBD2	TRBJ2-3	TGTGCCAGCATCGTAGCGGGAGGGCCTTCGGATACGCAGTATTTT	CASIVAGGPSDTQYF
TRBV20-1	many	TRBD1	TRBJ2-1	TGCAGTGCTAGAGATCTAAGGGGGCAGGGCAATGAGCAGTTCTTC	CSARDLRGQGNEQFF
TRBV5-6	NA	TRBD2	TRBJ2-1	TGTGCCAGCAGCTTGGCCGGGAGCGGGAGCTCCTACAATGAGCAGTTCTTC	CASSLAGSGSSYNEQFF
TRBV6-6	medium-sized	TRBD2	TRBJ2-7	TGTGCCAGCAGTTACGGGACTACCTACGAGCAGTACTTC	CASSYGTTYEQYF
TRBV9	NA	TRBD2	TRBJ2-5	TGTGCCAGCAGCGTAGGCGACCCAGCGGGATGGCAAGAGACCCAGTACTTC	CASSVGDPAGWQETQYF
TRBV10-3	NA	TRBD2	TRBJ2-3	TGTGCCATCAGCCCGGGACTAGCGGGAGGGAATTATACGCAGTATTTT	CAISPGLAGGNYTQYF
TRBV19	many	NA	TRBJ2-7	TGTGCCAGTAGTACTTGGATCGACTCCTACGAGCAGTACTTC	CASSTWIDSYEQYF
TRBV6-6	medium-sized	NA	TRBJ1-2	TGTGCCAGCAACGACGAGGGGGTAGCTAACTATGGCTACACCTTC	CASNDEGVANYGYTF
TRBV6-5	many	TRBD2	TRBJ2-3	TGTGCCAGCAGTTACCAGAGACTAGCAACGGATACGCAGTATTTT	CASSYQRLATDTQYF
TRBV12-3/TRBV12-4	many	TRBD1	TRBJ1-1	TGTGCCAGCAGAGGACAGGGTAGCACTGAAGCTTTCTTT	CASRGQGSTEAFF
TRBV19	NA	TRBD2	TRBJ2-1	TGTGCCAGTAGTCCGGGACTAGCGGGAGGTTGGTATGAGCAGTTCTTC	CASSPGLAGGWYEQFF
TRBV5-4	many	TRBD2	TRBJ2-1	TGTGCCAGCACCCGTGGGACTACAAACAATGAGCAGTTCTTC	CASTRGTTNNEQFF
TRBV30	many	TRBD2	TRBJ2-7	TGTGCCTGGGGGCTCTGGGGCGGGCGGGAGTCCCACGAGCAGTACTTC	CAWGLWGGRESHEQYF
TRBV29-1	many	TRBD2	TRBJ2-7	TGCAGCGCGGGACTAGCGGGAGGGCGCAACCTCTACGAGCAGTACTTC	CSAGLAGGRNLYEQYF
TRBV29-1	medium-sized	NA	TRBJ1-1	TGCAGCGTCCAGGGTATGCTGAACACTGAAGCTTTCTTT	CSVQGMLNTEAFF
TRBV4-3	many	TRBD1	TRBJ1-2	TGCGCCAGCAGCCAAGGGGTGAGAGGGGGCCTCTATGGCTACACCTTC	CASSQGVRGGLYGYTF
TRBV15	many	NA	TRBJ2-4	TGTGCCACCAGCAGACCCCTACCGGTAGGGAACATTCAGTACTTC	CATSRPLPVGNIQYF
TRBV19	medium-sized	NA	TRBJ1-5	TGTGCCAGTAGTACGAAGGGGGGAGTGAGCAATCAGCCCCAGCATTTT	CASSTKGGVSNQPQHF
TRBV7-2	many	TRBD2	TRBJ2-7	TGTGCCAGCAGCTTAGTTCGCGGGAGCTCCTACGAGCAGTACTTC	CASSLVRGSSYEQYF
TRBV6-5	many	NA	TRBJ2-3	TGTGCCAGCTCTTGGGGGACATCAGTCACAGATACGCAGTATTTT	CASSWGTSVTDTQYF
TRBV18	many	TRBD1	TRBJ1-5	TGTGCCAGCTCACCGATCGGACAGGGCTGGGATCCCCAGCATTTT	CASSPIGQGWDPQHF
TRBV11-1	many	TRBD1	TRBJ2-5	TGTGCCAGCAGCCGCACCGGGACAGGGTTCTCGGAGACCCAGTACTTC	CASSRTGTGFSETQYF
TRBV12-3/TRBV12-4	many	NA	TRBJ2-1	TGTGCCAGCAGAAAGACAGCCACCTACAATGAGCAGTTCTTC	CASRKTATYNEQFF